This entry is about one T cell receptor (beta chain). What antigen it recognizes has not been identified. No much larger clone is present one base from it, and per-base qualities are unavailable. These data come from a study of identifying expanded T cells in peripheral blood (dated by TCRdb to the late 2010s). Concerning the study at large: Technical replicates were generated by sequencing separate aliquots of the same genomic DNA pool, and four replicates were compared pairwise.

The immunoSEQ Assay, which relies on bias-controlled multiplex PCR amplification of genomic DNA, was used to profile TCRbeta CDR3 regions. Turning to the authors' computational methods: To quantify the absolute abundance of each unique TCRbeta CDR3 region, the sequences were collapsed and filtered. Differential abundance was tested with a binomial (Fisher-equivalent) model and with a beta-binomial model adding time-dependent variance fitted from healthy donors. Any clone with fewer than 5 combined templates was excluded, and a clone was called differentially abundant if its Benjamini-Hochberg FDR was below 0.01. Using the form v = (b*log(k)+a)^2, the beta-binomial variance was modeled as a function of the total template count across the two samples. What TCRdb holds here is the immuneACCESS table cut down to in-frame rearrangements. Part of the clones is not present; checked against another copy, under half of the missing clones reflect an unresolved V gene, and the others are unexplained. The V and J calls and the clone size are those of that table, but D and trimming were determined from the DNA. The sample table shows about 120,000 clones, and roughly 84% are seen once. The ten top clones hold 3.3% of the sample.

Beyond this particular receptor, the publication reports: In all healthy donors, the variance in clone template counts between samples taken 2 to 3 weeks apart rose significantly as total template count increased. The binomial model flagged 0.9 to 1.5 differentially abundant clones between technical replicates, compared with approximately 16 over about 2 weeks and 18 to 20 over about four weeks. Both the number of clones called differentially abundant and the false-positive rate were significantly reduced by the beta-binomial model across all healthy-donor time intervals. The authors expected that biological variance in healthy repertoires might rise further over much longer intervals, such as months to years.

During the collection period, no immune events, such as infections, were documented for the healthy donors. Blood repertoires from healthy donors were used as a training cohort for calibrating time-dependent variance in a beta-binomial model of differential abundance of T-cell clones. The training cohort comprised roughly ten healthy donors, 3 female and 7 male. An age range of roughly 29 to 65 years, with an average of approximately 43 years, was recorded for the donors. Whole blood, obtained from a commercial supplier, was collected from each healthy donor at three time points spaced around 2 weeks apart. For immunosequencing, genomic DNA was extracted from whole blood that had not been sorted. The V end loses 7 bases and the J end loses 0 bases, and a stretch of 9 bases separates them. CDR1 and CDR2, looked up from the germline V gene, are MNHEY and SVGAGI. The CDR3 sequence holds 13 residues, the cysteine and phenylalanine included. The CDR3 DNA has 39 bases and is translated from base 1.

This receptor was taken from a person aged 18 to 75 in good health. The sequenced sample consisted of blood. This chain joins TRBV6-5 to TRBJ1-1, with no D gene named confidently. The sequenced DNA is TGTGCCAGCACCAGGACCGTGAACACTGAAGCTTTCTTT. It is translated as CASTRTVNTEAFF.